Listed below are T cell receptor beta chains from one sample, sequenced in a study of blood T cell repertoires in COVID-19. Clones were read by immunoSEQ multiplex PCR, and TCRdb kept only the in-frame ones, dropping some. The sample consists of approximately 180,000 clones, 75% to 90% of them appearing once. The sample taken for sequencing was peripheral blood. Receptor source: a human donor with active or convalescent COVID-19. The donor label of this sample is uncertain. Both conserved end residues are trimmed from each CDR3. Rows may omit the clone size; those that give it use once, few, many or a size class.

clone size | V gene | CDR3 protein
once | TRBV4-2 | ASSQGSGVTWAGELF
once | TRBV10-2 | ASSEWRFSTDTQY
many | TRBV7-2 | ASSLGRGRAQGYT
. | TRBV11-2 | ASSLGAINEKLF
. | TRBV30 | AAGGRNEQF
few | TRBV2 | ASSAGYNTGELF
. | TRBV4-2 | ASSQVSPGIGQPQH
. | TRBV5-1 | ASSLAGDEQF
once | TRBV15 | ATSRDLGSDLEQY
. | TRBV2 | ASSPGGTSGGAWETQY
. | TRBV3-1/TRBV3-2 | ASSQDRVLASKETQY
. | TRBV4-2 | ASSQDAERELYEQY
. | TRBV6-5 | ASGEGSKPQH
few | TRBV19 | ASSIRGIYNEQF
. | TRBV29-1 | SGDRGHNEQF
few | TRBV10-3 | AISREAGGGETQY
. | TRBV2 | ASRDRTYNEQF
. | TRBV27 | ASSFGGTGTDTQY
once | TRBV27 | ASSPVGQGASGANVLT
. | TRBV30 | AWSQPGQGTWY
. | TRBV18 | ASSPGSRGEAF
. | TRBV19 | ASSPGTLETQY
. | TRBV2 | ASSEARGRQAPSKNIQY
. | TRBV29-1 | SLGGQGETQY
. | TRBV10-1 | ASSDEAGLGGETQY
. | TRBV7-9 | ASSPRQGRDEQY
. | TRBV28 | ASSLLTGGLSRPST
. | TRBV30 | AWSLSGSTTDTQY
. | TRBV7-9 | ASSPRDRSTEAF
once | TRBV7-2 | ASSFGWSAMNTEAF
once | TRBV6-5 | ASSSTTVNYGYT
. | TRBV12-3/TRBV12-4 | ASSFLSSDTQY
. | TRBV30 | AWSVRRTSGVWGAKNIQY
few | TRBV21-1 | ASSVGNGELF
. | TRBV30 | AWSVTGSGNTIY
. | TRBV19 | ASISRQGTNTGELF
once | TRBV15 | ATSREPGLAGYNEQF
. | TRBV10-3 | AISGGGAFSYNEQF
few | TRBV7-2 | ASSWRGGSGANVLT
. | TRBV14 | ASSQLGLNTQY
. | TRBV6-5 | ASSTGTSLKETQY
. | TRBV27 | ASSWGGGNSPLH